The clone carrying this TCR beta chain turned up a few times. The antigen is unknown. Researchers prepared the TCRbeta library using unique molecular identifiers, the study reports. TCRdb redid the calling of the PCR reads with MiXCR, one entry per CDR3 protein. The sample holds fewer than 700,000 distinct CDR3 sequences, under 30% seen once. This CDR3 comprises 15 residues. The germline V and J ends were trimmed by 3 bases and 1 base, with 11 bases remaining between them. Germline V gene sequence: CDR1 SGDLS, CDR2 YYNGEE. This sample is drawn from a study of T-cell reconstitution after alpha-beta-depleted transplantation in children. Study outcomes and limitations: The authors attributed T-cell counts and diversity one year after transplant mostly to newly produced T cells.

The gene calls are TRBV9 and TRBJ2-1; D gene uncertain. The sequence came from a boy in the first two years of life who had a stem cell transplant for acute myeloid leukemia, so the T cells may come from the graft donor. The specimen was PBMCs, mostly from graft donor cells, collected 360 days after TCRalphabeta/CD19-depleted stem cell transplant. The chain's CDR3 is CASSARLGSYNEQFF. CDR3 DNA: TGTGCCAGCAGCGCCCGTCTGGGGTCCTACAATGAGCAGTTCTTC.